Sequencing of this T cell receptor (beta chain) was carried out in a study of cytomegalovirus exposure and HLA in healthy donors. Study overall: Caucasian-associated ancestry cluster membership applied to around 80% of nearly 400 genotyped donors.

Findings and limits, study-wide: In a later analysis, HLA-associated TCR beta chains were more clonally expanded than equally common others. Testing in vitro showed a few CMV-associated chains specific for CMV antigens. Association of a missense DCLRE1C variant with TCR beta V- and J-gene trimming was reported in a later analysis.

Primers: 60 Vbeta forward and 13 Jbeta reverse. Libraries were prepared by immunoSEQ multiplex PCR; TCRdb keeps only in-frame clonotypes and omits some of them. Altogether about 120,000 clones are present, under 70% being singletons, with the ten largest covering 1.5%. This clone was counted only a few times. The antigen is unknown. The receptor comes from a man aged 18 to 29 in good health and CMV-seronegative. The specimen sequenced was PBMCs.

CDR3: CASSLMLPDSPYYEQYF. CDR3 DNA: TGTGCCAGCAGCTTAATGCTACCGGACTCTCCGTACTACGAGCAGTACTTC. The chain recombines TRBV11-2 with TRBJ2-7, with D possibly being TRBD2 (5 bases). The CDR3 extends over 17 amino acids. V lost 2 bases and J 3 bases, leaving 20 bases between the germline ends. CDR1 and CDR2 from the germline V gene are SGHAT and FQNNGV.